The source of this TCR beta chain is a study of response to subunit inactivated influenza vaccine. V shed 4 bases and J shed 4 bases, with 13 bases lying between them. The CDR3 loop spans 13 amino acids. Germline V gene data show CDR1 as DFQATT and CDR2 as SNEGSKA (reference sequence). Via MiXCR, TCRdb re-called the RT-PCR reads, giving one row per CDR3 protein. The data contain about 780,000 distinct CDR3 sequences, about a fifth of them seen just once; the ten biggest clones take up roughly 11%. The receptor was derived from a man over 45 who received an inactivated influenza vaccine. The material sequenced was PBMCs from blood, taken 4 to 6 days after vaccination. The rearrangement uses TRBV20-1 and TRBJ1-2; D call uncertain. CDR3 bases: TGCAGTGCTACCGAGGGCCACATCTATGGCTACACCTTC. It is translated as CSATEGHIYGYTF.